Presented here are 7 T cell receptor beta chains from one specimen sequenced in a study of cytomegalovirus exposure and HLA in healthy donors. 60 Vbeta and 13 Jbeta primers were used in PCR. Libraries were prepared by immunoSEQ multiplex PCR; TCRdb keeps only in-frame clonotypes and omits some of them. This sample has 150,000 to 180,000 clones; 80% occur once, and the top ten carry roughly 5.9%. Input material: PBMCs. All receptors derive from a woman between 40 and 50 years old in good health and CMV-seropositive.

The rearrangement links TRBV11-3 to TRBJ1-4; 8 positions agree with TRBD1. The CDR3 has 14 amino acids. Germline V gene sequence: CDR1 SGHNT, CDR2 YENEEA. Germline trimming cut 4 bases from V and 10 bases from J; bases unmatched to any gene: 8. The CDR3 loop reads CASSSRDRSGKLFF. DNA of the CDR3: TGTGCCAGCAGCTCCCGGGACAGGAGTGGAAAACTGTTTTTT. Using reference TRBV11-3 and TRBJ1-4 for the parts outside the CDR3, the full variable domain is EAGVVQSPRYKIIEKKQPVAFWCNPISGHNTLYWYLQNLGQGPELLIRYENEEAVDDSQLPKDRFSAERLKGVDSTLKIQPAELGDSAVYLCASSSRDRSGKLFFGSGTQLSVL.

This chain links TRBV28 with TRBJ2-5; 7 nucleotides line up with TRBD2. J lost 7 bases, V lost 6 bases, and 8 bases had no gene match. The germline gives CDR1 MDHEN, CDR2 SYDVKM. The length of the CDR3 is 13 residues. The CDR3 sequence is CASRGPGGGTQYF. For the CDR3, the DNA is TGTGCCAGCAGGGGCCCGGGGGGAGGGACCCAGTACTTC.

The table lists this clone with a count of one. The chain carries TRBV28 and TRBJ1-2; no clear D gene. From germline, CDR1 is MDHEN and CDR2 SYDVKM. The CDR3 spans 14 residues. Trimming left V 5 bases short and J 0 bases short, with 10 bases between. The CDR3 protein is CASSPRGANYGYTF. CDR3 nucleotides: TGTGCCAGCAGTCCCCGGGGAGCTAACTATGGCTACACCTTC.

The chain links TRBV5-6 to TRBJ2-1, with 13 bases identical to TRBD2. The V gene's germline CDR1 is SGHDT and CDR2 YYEEEE. The CDR3 is 16 residues long. V lost 4 bases to trimming and J lost 7 bases; unmatched junction nucleotides: 8. CDR3 protein: CASSPGLAGAFNEQFF. For the CDR3, the DNA is TGTGCCAGCAGCCCCGGACTAGCGGGAGCATTTAATGAGCAGTTCTTC.

The table lists this clone with a count of one. The chain has TRBV28 and TRBJ1-1; 9 bases are shared with TRBD1. Unmatched junction bases numbered 9, after V lost 5 bases and J lost 5 bases. Germline V gene lookup returns CDR1 MDHEN and CDR2 SYDVKM. This CDR3 has 15 amino acids. The CDR3 nucleotides are TGTGCCAGCAGTCTACCCCGGGACAGGGTTACTGAAGCTTTCTTT. It codes for CASSLPRDRVTEAFF.

In this sample, this clone turned up a few times. This rearrangement joins TRBV4-2 to TRBJ2-1; 10 nucleotides agree with TRBD1. V lost 4 bases, J lost 6 bases, and 9 bases stayed unmatched. CDR3 length equals 16 residues. Germline-derived CDR1 and CDR2 are LGHNA and YNFKEQ. The CDR3 nucleotides are TGTGCCAGCAGCCCCCGGGACAGGGGATTGTCCAATGAGCAGTTCTTC. Its protein is CASSPRDRGLSNEQFF.

This chain connects TRBV19 to TRBJ1-2; 7 bases line up with TRBD1. Germline loops: CDR1 LNHDA, CDR2 SQIVND (reference sequence). The length of the CDR3 is 14 residues. Losses at the gene ends were 2 bases for V and 10 bases for J; bases not matched to a gene: 10. The CDR3 DNA is TGTGCCAGTAGTATAAAGGACAGGAGTGGGTACTACACCTTC. Protein sequence: CASSIKDRSGYYTF. Using reference TRBV19 and TRBJ1-2 for the parts outside the CDR3, the full variable domain is DGGITQSPKYLFRKEGQNVTLSCEQNLNHDAMYWYRQDPGQGLRLIYYSQIVNDFQKGDIAEGYSVSREKKESFPLTVTSAQKNPTAFYLCASSIKDRSGYYTFGSGTRLTVV.